This T cell receptor (beta chain) is from a study of technical replicates of blood from a few donors (dated by TCRdb to about 2017). On this clone: There is no known antigen for this receptor. Base qualities are not provided; no much larger clone lies one nucleotide away.

The library was produced with the immunoSEQ multiplex PCR assay. Here the immuneACCESS table is served through TCRdb, limited to in-frame sequences with V and J called. Missing clones are a known gap in these copies; in checked studies unresolved V genes cover under half, and the rest lacks a known reason. The sample includes some 85,000 clones, with around 94% observed a single time. The ten largest clonotypes hold about 0.39% of the sample. Sequencing input: T cells isolated from PBMCs. The sequence was obtained from a human donor in good health.

Read as DNA, the sequence is TGTGCCAGCTTACCAACGGCTGCGGTGGGTGAAAAACTGTTTTTT. It encodes CASLPTAAVGEKLFF. The rearrangement combines TRBV19 with TRBJ1-4, with the D gene not confidently named. V and J lose 9 bases and 7 bases, and a span of 21 bases separates them. Per the germline V gene (reference sequence), LNHDA is the CDR1 and SQIVND is the CDR2. Reading from cysteine to phenylalanine, the CDR3 counts 15 amino acids. The DNA shown is the 45-base CDR3, in frame from base 1.